The rows below give T cell receptor beta chains drawn from one sample of a study of chemoradiotherapy in HPV16-positive cancers. Method: immunoSEQ multiplex PCR; TCRdb's copy keeps in-frame clones and lacks some. This sample has some 10,000 clones, with about 90% found just once. The source was blood, collected from a patient who underwent chemoradiotherapy. The receptors here all came from a human donor with HPV-associated anogenital cancer. The CDR3 runs from the conserved cysteine through the conserved F or W. D genes are given only for firm matches. Size values are once, few and many counts, or a class for expanded clones, and some rows have none.

J gene: TRBJ2-1; clone size: -; D gene: TRBD2; V gene: TRBV18; CDR3 protein: CASSPGERGEQFF; CDR3 DNA: TGTGCCAGCTCACCAGGGGAGCGGGGGGAGCAGTTCTTC
J gene: TRBJ1-1; clone size: -; D gene: -; V gene: TRBV6-5; CDR3 protein: CASRLNTEAFF; CDR3 DNA: TGTGCCAGCAGGCTAAACACTGAAGCTTTCTTT
J gene: TRBJ1-3; clone size: -; D gene: -; V gene: TRBV30; CDR3 protein: CAWPGPSGNTIYF; CDR3 DNA: TGTGCCTGGCCAGGTCCCTCTGGAAACACCATATATTTT
J gene: TRBJ2-5; clone size: -; D gene: TRBD1; V gene: TRBV6-5; CDR3 protein: CASSSTITGTGDEGDF; CDR3 DNA: TGTGCCAGCAGTTCGACTATCACCGGGACAGGGGACGAAGGGGACTTC
J gene: TRBJ1-1; clone size: -; D gene: -; V gene: TRBV9; CDR3 protein: CASSPRTNTEAFF; CDR3 DNA: TGTGCCAGCAGCCCTCGGACCAACACTGAAGCTTTCTTT
J gene: TRBJ2-2; clone size: -; D gene: -; V gene: TRBV27; CDR3 protein: CASRFPGEGPNTGELFF; CDR3 DNA: TGTGCCAGCAGATTTCCCGGCGAGGGACCTAACACCGGGGAGCTGTTTTTT
J gene: TRBJ2-1; clone size: -; D gene: TRBD2; V gene: TRBV5-1; CDR3 protein: CASSSGLAGGGYDEQFF; CDR3 DNA: TGCGCCAGCAGCTCGGGTCTAGCGGGGGGAGGGTACGATGAGCAGTTCTTC
J gene: TRBJ1-2; clone size: -; D gene: -; V gene: TRBV7-8; CDR3 protein: CASSLAGRDSGYTF; CDR3 DNA: TGTGCCAGCAGCTTAGCGGGGAGGGACTCCGGCTACACCTTC
J gene: TRBJ2-7; clone size: -; D gene: -; V gene: TRBV7-2; CDR3 protein: CASSLANNYEQYF; CDR3 DNA: TGTGCCAGCAGCTTAGCGAACAACTACGAGCAGTACTTC
J gene: TRBJ2-3; clone size: -; D gene: -; V gene: TRBV2; CDR3 protein: CASSPTSTDTQYF; CDR3 DNA: TGTGCCAGCAGCCCAACAAGCACAGATACGCAGTATTTT
J gene: TRBJ2-5; clone size: -; D gene: -; V gene: TRBV9; CDR3 protein: CASSPREGRFTQETQYF; CDR3 DNA: TGTGCCAGCAGCCCCCGTGAGGGGAGGTTTACCCAAGAGACCCAGTACTTC
J gene: TRBJ1-5; clone size: -; D gene: -; V gene: TRBV11-2; CDR3 protein: CASSLQPNQPQHF; CDR3 DNA: TGTGCCAGCAGCTTACAGCCTAATCAGCCCCAGCATTTT
J gene: TRBJ1-5; clone size: -; D gene: TRBD1; V gene: TRBV7-9; CDR3 protein: CASSIQGSNQPQHF; CDR3 DNA: TGTGCCAGCAGCATACAGGGGAGCAATCAGCCCCAGCATTTT
J gene: TRBJ1-2; clone size: -; D gene: -; V gene: TRBV19; CDR3 protein: CASIFLGPGYTF; CDR3 DNA: TGTGCCAGTATTTTTTTGGGGCCTGGCTACACCTTC
J gene: TRBJ2-2; clone size: -; D gene: -; V gene: TRBV6-5; CDR3 protein: CASEGPIGELFF; CDR3 DNA: TGTGCCAGCGAAGGGCCGATCGGGGAGCTGTTTTTT
J gene: TRBJ1-1; clone size: -; D gene: -; V gene: TRBV6-6; CDR3 protein: CASSSSRVGTEAFF; CDR3 DNA: TGTGCCAGCAGTTCCTCCAGGGTCGGCACTGAAGCTTTCTTT
J gene: TRBJ2-5; clone size: -; D gene: -; V gene: TRBV2; CDR3 protein: CASSPPPGQETQYF; CDR3 DNA: TGTGCCAGCAGCCCCCCTCCGGGCCAAGAGACCCAGTACTTC
J gene: TRBJ2-1; clone size: -; D gene: TRBD2; V gene: TRBV11-2; CDR3 protein: CASSPIAGGLFHEQFF; CDR3 DNA: TGTGCCAGCAGCCCTATAGCGGGGGGGCTATTTCATGAGCAGTTCTTC
J gene: TRBJ1-2; clone size: -; D gene: TRBD1; V gene: TRBV11-3; CDR3 protein: CASSTCIQYDRAINYGYTF; CDR3 DNA: TGTGCCAGCAGTACATGCATTCAGTACGACAGGGCGATTAACTATGGCTACACCTTC
J gene: TRBJ1-1; clone size: -; D gene: -; V gene: TRBV5-4; CDR3 protein: CASSVDTEAFF; CDR3 DNA: TGTGCCAGCAGTGTGGACACTGAAGCTTTCTTT
J gene: TRBJ2-7; clone size: -; D gene: TRBD2; V gene: TRBV9; CDR3 protein: CASSVEVAGAEQYF; CDR3 DNA: TGTGCCAGCAGCGTTGAGGTAGCGGGGGCCGAGCAGTACTTC
J gene: TRBJ2-7; clone size: -; D gene: -; V gene: TRBV7-2; CDR3 protein: CASSYQTPSYEQYF; CDR3 DNA: TGTGCCAGCAGTTACCAGACCCCGTCCTACGAGCAGTACTTC
J gene: TRBJ2-5; clone size: -; D gene: TRBD2; V gene: TRBV14; CDR3 protein: CASSQPGGARETQYF; CDR3 DNA: TGTGCCAGCAGCCAACCCGGGGGGGCACGGGAGACCCAGTACTTC
J gene: TRBJ2-3; clone size: -; D gene: -; V gene: TRBV5-1; CDR3 protein: CASSLEQSTDTQYF; CDR3 DNA: TGCGCCAGCAGCTTGGAGCAGAGCACAGATACGCAGTATTTT
J gene: TRBJ2-6; clone size: -; D gene: TRBD2; V gene: TRBV10-3; CDR3 protein: CAISDSGAGANVLTF; CDR3 DNA: TGTGCCATCAGTGATAGCGGGGCCGGGGCCAACGTCCTGACTTTC
J gene: TRBJ2-5; clone size: -; D gene: -; V gene: TRBV11-2; CDR3 protein: CASSLGPGPQETQYF; CDR3 DNA: TGTGCCAGCAGCTTAGGGCCGGGCCCTCAAGAGACCCAGTACTTC
J gene: TRBJ2-7; clone size: -; D gene: TRBD1; V gene: TRBV6-5; CDR3 protein: CASSSRTGSSEQYF; CDR3 DNA: TGTGCCAGCAGTTCACGGACAGGGTCAAGCGAGCAGTACTTC
J gene: TRBJ1-5; clone size: -; D gene: -; V gene: TRBV18; CDR3 protein: CASSVGYPGNQPQHF; CDR3 DNA: TGTGCCAGCTCAGTTGGGTATCCGGGCAATCAGCCCCAGCATTTT
J gene: TRBJ2-3; clone size: -; D gene: TRBD1; V gene: TRBV5-6; CDR3 protein: CASSPPGQGRADTQYF; CDR3 DNA: TGTGCCAGCAGCCCGCCGGGACAGGGGAGGGCAGATACGCAGTATTTT
J gene: TRBJ1-2; clone size: -; D gene: -; V gene: TRBV9; CDR3 protein: CASSEGQAGYTF; CDR3 DNA: TGTGCCAGCAGCGAAGGACAAGCTGGCTACACCTTC
J gene: TRBJ2-3; clone size: -; D gene: TRBD2; V gene: TRBV7-9; CDR3 protein: CASSPSRGGAHTDTQYF; CDR3 DNA: TGTGCCAGCAGCCCAAGCCGCGGGGGGGCACACACAGATACGCAGTATTTT
J gene: TRBJ2-7; clone size: -; D gene: -; V gene: TRBV29-1; CDR3 protein: CSVTTTSYEQYF; CDR3 DNA: TGCAGCGTTACTACGACCTCCTACGAGCAGTACTTC
J gene: TRBJ1-2; clone size: -; D gene: -; V gene: TRBV30; CDR3 protein: CAWSRGVDNYGYTF; CDR3 DNA: TGTGCCTGGAGTAGGGGGGTTGATAACTATGGCTACACCTTC
J gene: TRBJ1-3; clone size: -; D gene: -; V gene: TRBV7-9; CDR3 protein: CASRGRQGNTIYF; CDR3 DNA: TGTGCCAGCAGGGGCCGACAGGGAAACACCATATATTTT
J gene: TRBJ2-3; clone size: once; D gene: TRBD2; V gene: TRBV5-1; CDR3 protein: CASRGTSGTDTQYF; CDR3 DNA: TGCGCCAGCAGGGGGACTAGCGGGACCGATACGCAGTATTTT
J gene: TRBJ2-5; clone size: -; D gene: -; V gene: TRBV27; CDR3 protein: CASMGGAGAGETQYF; CDR3 DNA: TGTGCCAGCATGGGCGGCGCCGGGGCTGGAGAGACCCAGTACTTC
J gene: TRBJ1-3; clone size: -; D gene: -; V gene: TRBV9; CDR3 protein: CASSPRGGLENTIYF; CDR3 DNA: TGTGCCAGCAGCCCAAGGGGGGGGCTCGAAAACACCATATATTTT
J gene: TRBJ1-2; clone size: -; D gene: TRBD1; V gene: TRBV6-6; CDR3 protein: CASSTKTGENGYTF; CDR3 DNA: TGTGCCAGCAGTACTAAGACAGGGGAAAATGGCTACACCTTC
J gene: TRBJ2-1; clone size: -; D gene: -; V gene: TRBV15; CDR3 protein: CATSRDLGGMNNEQFF; CDR3 DNA: TGTGCCACCAGCAGAGATCTTGGAGGGATGAACAATGAGCAGTTCTTC
J gene: TRBJ2-7; clone size: -; D gene: -; V gene: TRBV4-2; CDR3 protein: CASSQEGEGSYEQYF; CDR3 DNA: TGTGCCAGCAGCCAAGAAGGAGAAGGCTCCTACGAGCAGTACTTC
J gene: TRBJ1-1; clone size: few; D gene: -; V gene: TRBV19; CDR3 protein: CASQVRANTEAFF; CDR3 DNA: TGTGCCAGCCAGGTCAGGGCTAACACTGAAGCTTTCTTT
J gene: TRBJ1-5; clone size: few; D gene: -; V gene: TRBV6-5; CDR3 protein: CASSWSPLQPQHF; CDR3 DNA: TGTGCCAGCAGTTGGTCCCCTCTTCAGCCCCAGCATTTT
J gene: TRBJ2-7; clone size: -; D gene: -; V gene: TRBV29-1; CDR3 protein: CSVGRGQNYEQYF; CDR3 DNA: TGCAGCGTTGGTCGGGGGCAAAACTACGAGCAGTACTTC
J gene: TRBJ1-3; clone size: -; D gene: TRBD1; V gene: TRBV14; CDR3 protein: CASSRNRGGGNTIYF; CDR3 DNA: TGTGCCAGCAGCCGTAACAGGGGTGGAGGAAACACCATATATTTT
J gene: TRBJ1-2; clone size: -; D gene: -; V gene: TRBV2; CDR3 protein: CASSAESHYGYTF; CDR3 DNA: TGTGCCAGCAGTGCGGAATCGCACTATGGCTACACCTTC
J gene: TRBJ2-1; clone size: -; D gene: TRBD2; V gene: TRBV9; CDR3 protein: CASSVGTTNNEQFF; CDR3 DNA: TGTGCCAGCAGCGTCGGGACTACAAACAATGAGCAGTTCTTC